The 27 T cell receptor beta chains reported below all come from one sample, sequenced in a study of cytomegalovirus exposure and HLA in healthy donors. The study ran its PCR with 60 Vbeta and 13 Jbeta primers. Sequenced by immunoSEQ multiplex PCR; TCRdb stores in-frame clones only, minus some. This table has 150,000 to 200,000 clones, about 81% appearing once. Sequencing input: PBMCs. Every receptor here comes from a young woman in good health and CMV-seronegative.

The chain recombines TRBV28 with TRBJ1-2, with a possible D match to TRBD1 (6 bases). The CDR3 spans 11 residues. Deletions cut 6 bases from V and 10 bases from J, with 12 bases between. The germline V gene has CDR1 MDHEN and CDR2 SYDVKM. Written as DNA, the CDR3 is TGTGCCAGCAGGTGGGGGCTCTTCTACACCTTC. As protein: CASRWGLFYTF.

V gene TRBV7-2 combines with J gene TRBJ1-2; tentatively, D is TRBD1 (5 bases). Germline V gene data show CDR1 as SGHTA and CDR2 as FQGNSA. The germline V and J ends were trimmed by 4 bases and 6 bases, with 18 bases remaining between them. The CDR3 totals 15 residues. DNA of the CDR3: TGTGCCAGCAGCTCCACAAGGGGCGTTGTAGATGGCTACACCTTC. This encodes CASSSTRGVVDGYTF.

A word on this clone: This sample includes further DNA sequences coding for the same CDR3. V usage is TRBV9 and J usage is TRBJ1-2; D may be TRBD1 (5 bases). The V gene's germline CDR1 is SGDLS and CDR2 YYNGEE. Trimming cost V 4 bases and J 3 bases, with 22 bases left between them. The CDR3 runs to 17 residues. The CDR3 nucleotides are TGTGCCAGCAGCTCGGGGGGATGGATCCAAGGAGACTATGGCTACACCTTC. Residues: CASSSGGWIQGDYGYTF.

The genes are TRBV27 and TRBJ2-1, with 12 bases that match TRBD1. V shed 6 bases, J shed 7 bases, and the junction held 7 bases outside the gene matches. CDR1 and CDR2 from the germline V gene are MNHEY and SMNVEV (reference sequence). The CDR3 is 15 amino acids. The CDR3 loop reads CASSSGTGGRNEQFF. CDR3 DNA: TGTGCCAGCAGCTCCGGGACAGGGGGCAGGAATGAGCAGTTCTTC.

The chain is built from TRBV28 and TRBJ1-4; 8 nucleotides agree with TRBD1. V lost 3 bases, J lost 2 bases, and 8 bases stayed unmatched. The CDR3 has 17 amino acids. Germline values: CDR1 MDHEN, CDR2 SYDVKM. The CDR3 DNA sequence: TGTGCCAGCAGTTTCCGTCAGGGGGCTTTCACTAATGAAAAACTGTTTTTT. This codes for CASSFRQGAFTNEKLFF.

This clone was detected once. The same CDR3 is also encoded by other DNA sequences in this sample. V gene TRBV7-9 combines with J gene TRBJ1-2; 8 nucleotides line up with TRBD1. The germline V gene has CDR1 SEHNR and CDR2 FQNEAQ (reference sequence). The junction had 10 bases not matched to a gene; V was cut back by 5 bases and J by 2 bases. The CDR3 runs 16 residues. The CDR3 loop is CASSREAGGPNYGYTF. The CDR3 nucleotides are TGTGCCAGCAGCCGGGAGGCAGGGGGCCCCAACTATGGCTACACCTTC.

There are a few counts of this clone. This chain connects TRBV4-3 to TRBJ2-1; tentative D call: TRBD1 (5 bases). The CDR3 loop spans 15 amino acids. Germline lookup yields CDR1 LGHNA and CDR2 YSLEER. V was clipped by 0 bases and J by 7 bases, with 13 bases between them. DNA of the CDR3: TGCGCCAGCAGCCAAGAGGGTTTAGGGGTTAATGAGCAGTTCTTC. Amino acid sequence: CASSQEGLGVNEQFF.

This chain joins TRBV18 and TRBJ1-3, with D possibly TRBD1 on 5 matching bases. Germline values: CDR1 KGHSH, CDR2 LQKENI. There are 17 residues in the CDR3. V was shortened by 8 bases and J by 0 bases, with 20 bases between the two germline ends. Here the CDR3 reads CASQPISGRDSGNTIYF. The CDR3 DNA reads as TGTGCCAGCCAACCAATTTCGGGCAGGGACTCTGGAAACACCATATATTTT. Variable domain in full (rest from reference TRBV18 and TRBJ1-3): NAGVMQNPRHLVRRRGQEARLRCSPMKGHSHVYWYRQLPEEGLKFMVYLQKENIIDESGMPKERFSAEFPKEGPSILRIQQVVRGDSAAYFCASQPISGRDSGNTIYFGEGSWLTVV.

The sample holds one count of this clone. This sequence joins TRBV28 and TRBJ2-7, with a possible D match to TRBD2 (5 bases). The germline CDR1 and CDR2 sequences are MDHEN and SYDVKM. CDR3 length: 14 residues. Between the trimmed V and J ends, which lost 5 bases and 3 bases, there was a span of 14 bases. CDR3 nucleotide sequence: TGTGCCAGCAGTCGCCGTGGAGGCTACTACGAGCAGTACTTC. Its translation: CASSRRGGYYEQYF. Looking up the rest from reference TRBV28 and TRBJ2-7 gives the full variable domain: DVKVTQSSRYLVKRTGEKVFLECVQDMDHENMFWYRQDPGLGLRLIYFSYDVKMKEKGDIPEGYSVSREKKERFSLILESASTNQTSMYLCASSRRGGYYEQYFGPGTRLTVT.

The V gene is TRBV28, the J gene TRBJ1-2; TRBD1 agrees at 7 bases. The germline V gene has CDR1 MDHEN and CDR2 SYDVKM. V gave up 5 bases and J gave up 6 bases; unmatched junction bases: 9. CDR3 length: 14 residues. CDR3 region: CASSPQTGSHGYTF. In DNA form, the CDR3 reads TGTGCCAGCAGTCCCCAGACAGGGAGTCATGGCTACACCTTC.

In its sample, this clone was seen a few times. The rearrangement joins TRBV2 to TRBJ2-3; TRBD2 might be the D (5 bases). This CDR3 is 19 amino acids long. V lost 3 bases to trimming and J lost 4 bases, with 26 bases between them. CDR1 and CDR2 (germline): SNHLY, FYNNEI. Here the CDR3 DNA reads TGTGCCAGCAGTGATCTGGCCGATTGGGCTAGCAGAAGTTCAGATACGCAGTATTTT. Protein product: CASSDLADWASRSSDTQYF.

The genes are TRBV5-4 and TRBJ2-1; 7 positions agree with TRBD2. Germline loops: CDR1 SGHNT, CDR2 YYREEE (reference sequence). The CDR3 consists of 17 residues. Trimming cost V 0 bases and J 6 bases; bases outside gene matches: 12. For the CDR3, the DNA is TGTGCCAGCAGCTTGGATATTGGCGGGAGCGCTTTCAATGAGCAGTTCTTC. This codes for CASSLDIGGSAFNEQFF.

The chain is built from TRBV6-1 and TRBJ2-7; TRBD2 is a possible D gene (6 bases). CDR1 is MNHNS, CDR2 SASEGT, per germline. The CDR3 runs to 12 residues. Trimming took 6 bases from V and 6 from J, leaving 12 bases between them. The CDR3: CASREGNLEQYF. As DNA, the CDR3 is TGTGCCAGCAGGGAGGGGAATCTCGAGCAGTACTTC.

The chain links TRBV2 to TRBJ2-7; TRBD2 agrees at 9 bases. The length of the CDR3 is 13 residues. Trimming removed 5 bases from V and 5 bases from J; junction bases left unmatched: 4. From germline, CDR1 is SNHLY and CDR2 FYNNEI. The CDR3 nucleotides are TGTGCCAGCAGTTCGTTAGCGGGAGACGAGCAGTACTTC. Its protein is CASSSLAGDEQYF.

The CDR3 is CSVGGSKQYF. As DNA, the CDR3 is TGCAGCGTTGGCGGCAGCAAGCAGTACTTC. V and J are TRBV29-1 and TRBJ2-7; D ambiguous. Germline lookup yields CDR1 SQVTM and CDR2 ANQGSEA. Trimming took off 4 bases at V and 8 bases at J, with 9 bases between the two ends. The CDR3 is 10 amino acids.

This clone has only one observation. CDR3 loop: CASRLTGGADTEAFF. In DNA, the CDR3 is TGTGCCAGCAGGCTCACAGGGGGCGCGGACACTGAAGCTTTCTTT. The chain is built from TRBV6-5 and TRBJ1-1; 9 positions agree with TRBD1. This CDR3 has 15 amino acids. Looked up from germline, CDR1 is MNHEY and CDR2 is SVGAGI. J gave up 3 bases and V 6 bases, and 8 bases lay outside the gene matches.

This clone was seen once. The rearrangement uses TRBV6-6 and TRBJ1-4; 8 bases agree with TRBD1. Germline-derived CDR1 and CDR2 are MNHNY and SVGAGI (reference sequence). Trimming at V came to 1 base and at J to 3 bases, leaving 4 bases not matched to a gene. The CDR3 is 16 residues long. CDR3 loop: CASSYFQGAANEKLFF. In DNA form, the CDR3 reads TGTGCCAGCAGTTACTTTCAGGGGGCGGCTAATGAAAAACTGTTTTTT.

The chain employs TRBV9 and TRBJ1-2; 7 nucleotides match TRBD1. The CDR3 is 15 residues long. CDR1 and CDR2 (germline): SGDLS, YYNGEE. V lost 3 bases, J lost 1 base, and 6 bases stayed unmatched. This CDR3 is CASSADRVGNYGYTF. The CDR3 DNA sequence: TGTGCCAGCAGCGCCGACAGGGTGGGTAACTATGGCTACACCTTC.

The chain carries TRBV9 and TRBJ2-4; 9 nucleotides agree with TRBD1. J was trimmed by 9 bases and V by 3 bases; bases with no gene match: 7. Per the germline V gene, CDR1 is SGDLS and CDR2 is YYNGEE. The CDR3 extends over 14 amino acids. The CDR3 DNA sequence: TGTGCCAGCAGCGGACAAACAGGGGGCGGCATTCAGTACTTC. Protein sequence: CASSGQTGGGIQYF. Variable domain in full (rest from reference TRBV9 and TRBJ2-4): DSGVTQTPKHLITATGQRVTLRCSPRSGDLSVYWYQQSLDQGLQFLIQYYNGEERAKGNILERFSAQQFPDLHSELNLSSLELGDSALYFCASSGQTGGGIQYFGAGTRLSVL.

This sequence joins TRBV20-1 and TRBJ1-1; perhaps TRBD1 as D (6 bases). Germline CDR1 DFQATT, CDR2 SNEGSKA (reference sequence). CDR3 length equals 11 residues. The V gene lost 4 bases and the J gene lost 6 bases, with 9 bases spanning the gap. The CDR3 spells CSANRVAEAFF. The CDR3 nucleotides are TGCAGTGCTAACAGGGTAGCTGAAGCTTTCTTT.

In DNA form, the CDR3 reads TGTGCCAGCAGCTTGGTAGCGGGGGTTTCAGATACGCAGTATTTT. This codes for CASSLVAGVSDTQYF. V is TRBV7-2 and J is TRBJ2-3; 9 bases are shared with TRBD2. Germline-derived CDR1 and CDR2 are SGHTA and FQGNSA. The ends lost 3 bases at V and 4 bases at J; junction bases unmatched: 5. The CDR3 totals 15 residues.

This chain joins TRBV7-8 and TRBJ2-3; 9 bases match TRBD2. Germline V CDR1 and CDR2: SGHVS, FQNEAQ. The CDR3 has 13 residues. The ends lost 10 bases at V and 6 bases at J; junction bases unmatched: 8. The CDR3 sequence: CATREGTWDTQYF. CDR3 nucleotide sequence: TGTGCCACGCGGGAGGGGACCTGGGATACGCAGTATTTT.

The chain couples TRBV2 to TRBJ2-1; TRBD1 might be the D (5 bases). With 3 bases removed from V and 0 bases from J, the gap between germline ends came to 6 bases. The germline CDR1 and CDR2 sequences are SNHLY and FYNNEI. The CDR3 has 14 amino acids. The CDR3 loop is CASSDDSSYNEQFF. The CDR3 DNA follows: TGTGCCAGCAGTGATGACAGCTCCTACAATGAGCAGTTCTTC.

This clone was observed many times. The genes are TRBV28 and TRBJ2-7; 8 nucleotides align to TRBD1. V shed 2 bases, J shed 5 bases, and the junction held 5 bases outside the gene matches. This CDR3 comprises 14 residues. Germline-derived CDR1 and CDR2 are MDHEN and SYDVKM. The DNA of the CDR3 is TGTGCCAGCAGTTTAGCAGGGGGCACCCACGAGCAGTACTTC. This sequence encodes CASSLAGGTHEQYF.

This clone was observed once. The rearrangement uses TRBV6-7 and TRBJ2-2; TRBD2 matches at 11 bases. TRBV6-7 is filed as an ORF, its function uncertain. Trimming took 11 bases from V and 0 from J; bases not matched to a gene: 5. The CDR3 sequence is 15 residues long. CDR3 DNA sequence: TGTGCCGGCTATAGCGGGAGGGCGAACACCGGGGAGCTGTTTTTT. Translated: CAGYSGRANTGELFF.

This chain links TRBV5-4 with TRBJ2-1; 15 bases line up with TRBD2. J lost 9 bases, V lost 3 bases, and 10 bases had no gene match. CDR1 is SGHNT, CDR2 YYREEE, per germline (reference sequence). The CDR3 runs to 17 residues. The CDR3 is CASSSRRTSGGAGEQFF. The CDR3 DNA follows: TGTGCCAGCAGCTCCCGCAGGACTAGCGGGGGGGCTGGTGAGCAGTTCTTC.

CDR3 amino acids: CASSLRGTYNSPLHF. The CDR3 coding sequence is TGTGCCAGCAGTTTACGGGGAACCTATAATTCACCCCTCCACTTT. This sequence joins TRBV9 and TRBJ1-6; D ambiguous. V lost 5 bases, J lost 2 bases, and 11 bases lay in between. The CDR3 runs 15 residues. The germline gives CDR1 SGDLS, CDR2 YYNGEE. Full variable domain (rest looked up from reference TRBV9 and TRBJ1-6): DSGVTQTPKHLITATGQRVTLRCSPRSGDLSVYWYQQSLDQGLQFLIQYYNGEERAKGNILERFSAQQFPDLHSELNLSSLELGDSALYFCASSLRGTYNSPLHFGNGTRLTVT.